This T cell receptor beta chain was observed in a study of identical twins. Study-wide points: The study found weaker excess twin sharing in beta out-of-frame sequences. Cord blood beta clonotypes present at high abundance carried fewer insertions; no such pattern appeared in memory repertoires.

This clonotype was detected many times. Its specificity is not known. TCRdb used MiXCR to reprocess the 5' RACE reads, holding one entry per CDR3 protein. The sample shows 400,000 to 650,000 distinct CDR3 sequences, 20% to 25% of them seen only once. The donor group consisted entirely of healthy Caucasians. This CDR3 is 16 amino acids long. The junction had 11 bases not matched to a gene; V was cut back by 5 bases and J by 8 bases. CDR1 is DFQATT and CDR2 is SNEGSKA in the germline V gene (reference sequence). This sample also appeared in a second study, on T cells expressing NK-cell markers. This second study says: The TCR beta repertoires were obtained from sorted CD3+CD56+NKG2C+, CD3+CD56+NKG2C- and CD3+CD56-NKG2C+ T cells.

Sequencing was carried out using CD4+ T cells sorted from blood. The TCR originated in a woman younger than 30 in good health. V is TRBV20-1 and J is TRBJ2-1; 14 bases fit TRBD2. The CDR3 region is CSASSGLAGVPDEQFF. As DNA, the CDR3 is TGCAGTGCTTCCTCGGGACTAGCGGGAGTACCGGATGAGCAGTTCTTC.